A single sample gave rise to the 30 T cell receptor beta chains below, sequenced in a study of blood T cell repertoires in COVID-19. The repertoire was sequenced with immunoSEQ multiplex PCR; TCRdb's copy has only in-frame clones and lacks some. This table holds around 320,000 clones, roughly 90% found once. Sequenced input: PBMCs or T cells enriched from blood (not recorded which). These receptors all stem from a woman aged 30 to 39 who had been exposed to COVID-19.

The table lists this clone with a count of one. This chain links TRBV4-1 with TRBJ2-7; the D gene is possibly TRBD2 (7 bases). V was cut by 4 bases and J by 6 bases, with 16 bases left in between. This CDR3 has 14 amino acids. Per germline, CDR1 MGHRA and CDR2 YSYEKL. Here the CDR3 reads CASSLFGGGGEQYF. In DNA form, the CDR3 reads TGCGCCAGCAGCCTCTTTGGCGGGGGCGGCGAGCAGTACTTC.

This clone was observed a single time. V gene TRBV29-1 combines with J gene TRBJ1-1; D is ambiguous. The CDR3 loop spans 13 amino acids. The germline V gene has CDR1 SQVTM and CDR2 ANQGSEA. Trimming pared 6 bases from V and 1 base from J, leaving 12 bases between. The CDR3 DNA sequence: TGCAGCGTCGGAGGACGGAAGAACACTGAAGCTTTCTTT. Amino acids: CSVGGRKNTEAFF.

This rearrangement joins TRBV15 to TRBJ1-5; 9 bases agree with TRBD1. V dropped 3 bases and J dropped 4; count of bases not matched to a gene: 4. The germline gives CDR1 LNHNV, CDR2 YYDKDF (reference sequence). The CDR3 extends over 15 amino acids. In DNA form, the CDR3 reads TGTGCCACCAGCAGGACAGGGGGTGCAAATCAGCCCCAGCATTTT. It specifies CATSRTGGANQPQHF.

The chain uses TRBV5-8 and TRBJ1-1; D is perhaps TRBD1 (6 bases). This CDR3 has 13 amino acids. Germline CDR1 is SGHTS and CDR2 is YDEGEE. The ends were cut back, 3 bases at V and 10 bases at J, with 16 bases in the middle. In nucleotides, the CDR3 is TGTGCCAGCAGCTCGGACAACCAGGGGCGAGCTTTCTTT. This sequence encodes CASSSDNQGRAFF.

The chain is built from TRBV10-3 and TRBJ2-5; D unclear. The CDR3 is 12 residues long. V shed 10 bases and J shed 0 bases, with 9 bases lying between them. Germline V gene sequence: CDR1 ENHRY, CDR2 SYGVKD. CDR3 DNA: TGTGCCACCCGGGTGAACCAAGAGACCCAGTACTTC. Protein sequence: CATRVNQETQYF.

The V gene is TRBV29-1, the J gene TRBJ1-2; D remains ambiguous. The V gene lost 5 bases and the J gene lost 2 bases, with 9 bases spanning the gap. Germline CDR1 reads SQVTM; CDR2 reads ANQGSEA. The CDR3 consists of 12 residues. The CDR3, as DNA: TGCAGCGTTAAGTGGCCGAACTATGGCTACACCTTC. Amino acids: CSVKWPNYGYTF.

CDR3 sequence: CASSLDRGPRLTNYEQYF. CDR3 in DNA: TGCGCCAGCAGCTTGGACAGGGGGCCCCGACTAACTAACTACGAGCAGTACTTC. The J gene is TRBJ2-7, the V gene TRBV5-1; 9 nucleotides agree with TRBD1. The V gene end was trimmed by 0 bases and the J gene end by 3 bases; junction bases not matched to a gene: 13. Germline V CDR1 and CDR2: SGHRS, YFSETQ. The CDR3 is 18 residues long.

This chain joins TRBV11-2 and TRBJ2-7, with TRBD1 as a possible D gene (5 bases). The CDR3 contains 15 residues. V lost 1 base and J 3 bases, leaving 13 bases between the germline ends. The germline V gene has CDR1 SGHAT and CDR2 FQNNGV. The CDR3 sequence is CASSLGRQGVYEQYF. DNA of the CDR3: TGTGCCAGCAGCTTAGGTCGCCAGGGTGTCTACGAGCAGTACTTC.

The rearrangement uses TRBV18 and TRBJ1-3, with D possibly being TRBD1 (5 bases). Germline V gives CDR1 KGHSH, CDR2 LQKENI. This CDR3 region has 13 residues. Trimming took 2 bases from V and 7 from J, leaving 9 bases between them. The CDR3 nucleotides are TGTGCCAGCTCACCAGGGGCTCGGAACACCATATATTTT. Protein: CASSPGARNTIYF.

The gene calls are TRBV15 and TRBJ2-4; unclear D gene. The CDR3 has 15 residues. Germline CDR1 LNHNV, CDR2 YYDKDF (reference sequence). Deletions cut 3 bases from V and 1 base from J, with 10 bases between. CDR3 sequence: CATSSPRSAKNIQYF. The DNA for the CDR3 is TGTGCCACCAGCAGCCCGAGGTCGGCCAAAAACATTCAGTACTTC.

The chain carries TRBV19 and TRBJ1-2, with no clear D. V gave up 1 base and J gave up 6 bases, with 9 bases separating them. This CDR3 is built from 13 residues. The germline V gene encodes CDR1 LNHDA and CDR2 SQIVND (reference sequence). The CDR3 nucleotides read TGTGCCAGTAGTATAGGAGGAGGAGATGGCTACACCTTC. Translation: CASSIGGGDGYTF.

This clone is a singleton in its sample. The V gene is TRBV6-5, the J gene TRBJ1-2, with D possibly being TRBD1 (6 bases). CDR3 length: 12 residues. CDR1 and CDR2 (germline): MNHEY, SVGAGI. Between the trimmed V and J ends, which lost 6 bases and 5 bases, there was a span of 10 bases. CDR3 DNA sequence: TGTGCCAGCAGCCTCGGACAGTATGGCTACACCTTC. The encoded protein is CASSLGQYGYTF.

This sequence joins TRBV7-2 and TRBJ2-7; 7 bases agree with TRBD1. Germline V lookup: CDR1 SGHTA, CDR2 FQGNSA. CDR3 length equals 13 residues. The ends lost 3 bases at V and 6 bases at J; junction bases unmatched: 5. CDR3 region: CASSFPDRVEQYF. The CDR3 region has the DNA TGTGCCAGCAGCTTCCCCGACAGGGTCGAGCAGTACTTC. Drawing the rest from reference TRBV7-2 and TRBJ2-7, the complete variable domain is GAGVSQSPSNKVTEKGKDVELRCDPISGHTALYWYRQSLGQGLEFLIYFQGNSAPDKSGLPSDRFSAERTGGSVSTLTIQRTQQEDSAVYLCASSFPDRVEQYFGPGTRLTVT.

The V call is TRBV5-5, the J call TRBJ2-1, with 10 bases lining up with TRBD1. This CDR3 has 15 residues. The ends lost 2 bases at V and 3 bases at J; junction bases unmatched: 2. Germline-derived CDR1 and CDR2 are SGHKS and YYEKEE (reference sequence). CDR3 sequence: CASSLGQGGYNEQFF. In DNA, the CDR3 is TGTGCCAGCAGCTTAGGACAGGGGGGCTACAATGAGCAGTTCTTC.

The chain joins TRBV5-4 to TRBJ1-4; D possibly corresponds to TRBD1 (5 bases). The germline CDR1 and CDR2 sequences are SGHNT and YYREEE (reference sequence). The CDR3 runs to 15 residues. V dropped 5 bases and J dropped 1 base, with 12 bases sitting between them. CDR3 nucleotide sequence: TGTGCCAGCAGTCCAGGGTTCGGAACTAATGAAAAACTGTTTTTT. Encoded protein: CASSPGFGTNEKLFF.

This clone was seen a handful of times. The chain employs TRBV7-9 and TRBJ1-1, with D hard to call. The CDR3 is made up of 14 amino acids. Per the germline V gene, CDR1 is SEHNR and CDR2 is FQNEAQ (reference sequence). Trimming took 3 bases from V and 3 from J, leaving 11 bases between them. The CDR3 DNA follows: TGTGCCAGCAGCTTTCTTACACGGGACACTGAAGCTTTCTTT. Protein: CASSFLTRDTEAFF.

The rearrangement links TRBV18 to TRBJ2-6, with 8 bases lining up with TRBD1. V trimming: 6 bases; J trimming: 0 bases; junction bases outside the gene matches: 10. The V gene's germline CDR1 is KGHSH and CDR2 LQKENI. This CDR3 contains 18 residues. The CDR3 loop is CASSPPGTGISGANVLTF. CDR3 bases: TGTGCCAGCTCCCCCCCCGGGACAGGCATCTCTGGGGCCAACGTCCTGACTTTC.

CDR3 amino acids: CASSITGNTEAFF. The CDR3 DNA reads as TGTGCCAGCAGCATCACAGGGAACACTGAAGCTTTCTTT. The chain recombines TRBV11-3 with TRBJ1-1; D might be TRBD1 (5 bases). From germline, CDR1 is SGHNT and CDR2 YENEEA. The CDR3 extends over 13 amino acids. The V end lost 5 bases, the J end lost 1 base, and 8 bases lay between the germline ends. Combining the CDR3 with reference TRBV11-3 and TRBJ1-1 gives the whole variable domain EAGVVQSPRYKIIEKKQPVAFWCNPISGHNTLYWYLQNLGQGPELLIRYENEEAVDDSQLPKDRFSAERLKGVDSTLKIQPAELGDSAVYLCASSITGNTEAFFGQGTRLTVV.

A single count supports this clone. This chain links TRBV7-3 with TRBJ2-1; TRBD2 aligns across 16 bases. The CDR3 spans 19 residues. Unmatched junction bases numbered 7, after V lost 5 bases and J lost 0 bases. Germline V gene lookup returns CDR1 SGHTA and CDR2 FQGTGA. The CDR3 region is CASSAIGTSGGASYNEQFF. CDR3 coding DNA: TGTGCCAGCAGCGCTATCGGGACTAGCGGGGGGGCCTCCTACAATGAGCAGTTCTTC.

This chain uses TRBV5-4 with TRBJ1-6, with 9 bases that match TRBD1. The J segment lost 10 bases and the V segment lost 2 bases, leaving 4 bases of the junction unmatched. The CDR3 is 14 amino acids. The germline V gene has CDR1 SGHNT and CDR2 YYREEE (reference sequence). CDR3 nucleotide sequence: TGTGCCAGCAGCTTAGACAGGGGGGGGTCACCCCTCCACTTT. Translation gives CASSLDRGGSPLHF.

This chain connects TRBV9 to TRBJ1-3, with D perhaps TRBD1 (5 bases). V was pared by 0 bases and J by 0 bases, with 10 bases between. The CDR3 sequence is 16 residues long. Germline V CDR1 and CDR2: SGDLS, YYNGEE. The DNA for the CDR3 is TGTGCCAGCAGCGTAGGGGGCCAGTTCTCTGGAAACACCATATATTTT. Its protein product is CASSVGGQFSGNTIYF.

V and J are TRBV4-2 and TRBJ1-3; D is perhaps TRBD1 (6 bases). Trimming pared 0 bases from V and 8 bases from J, leaving 14 bases between. Germline V gives CDR1 LGHNA, CDR2 YNFKEQ. The length of the CDR3 is 15 residues. CDR3 in DNA: TGTGCCAGCAGCCAAGATAGGACAGATGGGGACACCATATATTTT. It encodes CASSQDRTDGDTIYF.

J is TRBJ1-1 and V is TRBV5-4, with TRBD1 matching over 8 bases. J gave up 1 base and V 1 base, and 12 bases lay outside the gene matches. The V gene's germline CDR1 is SGHNT and CDR2 YYREEE (reference sequence). The CDR3 loop spans 18 amino acids. The CDR3 region has the DNA TGTGCCAGCAGCTTGTGGGGGTTCAGGGGGCCGGAGAACACTGAAGCTTTCTTT. The encoded protein is CASSLWGFRGPENTEAFF.

The rearrangement links TRBV9 to TRBJ2-4; 10 nucleotides agree with TRBD2. Unmatched junction bases numbered 5, after V lost 2 bases and J lost 6 bases. Germline V gene data show CDR1 as SGDLS and CDR2 as YYNGEE. This CDR3 has 15 amino acids. The DNA of the CDR3 is TGTGCCAGCAGCGTGTCTAGCGGGGGCCGAAACATTCAGTACTTC. Translated: CASSVSSGGRNIQYF. Filled out from reference TRBV9 and TRBJ2-4, the complete variable domain reads DSGVTQTPKHLITATGQRVTLRCSPRSGDLSVYWYQQSLDQGLQFLIQYYNGEERAKGNILERFSAQQFPDLHSELNLSSLELGDSALYFCASSVSSGGRNIQYFGAGTRLSVL.

The chain joins TRBV15 to TRBJ1-5, with 9 bases identical to TRBD1. V dropped 2 bases and J dropped 1; count of bases not matched to a gene: 12. Germline values: CDR1 LNHNV, CDR2 YYDKDF (reference sequence). CDR3 length: 19 amino acids. DNA for the CDR3: TGTGCCACCAGCAGAACGGACAGGGGAGTGGAGAAAAGCAATCAGCCCCAGCATTTT. Translated, it gives CATSRTDRGVEKSNQPQHF.

In nucleotides, the CDR3 is TGCAGTGCTAGTGTGGGGGCGCGCACTGAAGCTTTCTTT. It is translated as CSASVGARTEAFF. The chain employs TRBV20-1 and TRBJ1-1, with a tentative D call TRBD1 (6 bases). There are 13 residues in the CDR3. Trimming took 3 bases from V and 4 from J, leaving 12 bases between them. The germline V gene has CDR1 DFQATT and CDR2 SNEGSKA (reference sequence).

The chain links TRBV10-3 to TRBJ2-3, with 13 positions matching TRBD2. CDR3 length: 16 amino acids. Trimming took 4 bases from V and 5 from J; bases not matched to a gene: 6. The germline CDR1 and CDR2 sequences are ENHRY and SYGVKD. This CDR3 reads CAISVLAGGRRDTQYF. CDR3 nucleotides: TGTGCCATCAGTGTACTAGCGGGGGGGCGCCGAGATACGCAGTATTTT.

This clone was found once. The CDR3 here is CSASWSGGGPLHF. The CDR3 nucleotides are TGCAGTGCTAGTTGGAGCGGAGGAGGGCCCCTCCACTTT. The genes are TRBV20-1 and TRBJ1-6; no clear D gene. The germline gives CDR1 DFQATT, CDR2 SNEGSKA (reference sequence). The V and J ends lost 3 bases and 13 bases respectively, with 16 bases between them. The CDR3 loop spans 13 amino acids.

The CDR3 spells CASNGGNSEQFF. CDR3 nucleotides: TGTGCCAGCAACGGGGGTAACAGTGAGCAGTTCTTC. This chain connects TRBV7-9 to TRBJ2-1, with a weak D call TRBD2 (6 bases). There are 12 residues in the CDR3. Per the germline V gene, CDR1 is SEHNR and CDR2 is FQNEAQ (reference sequence). Between the trimmed V and J ends, which lost 7 bases and 9 bases, there was a span of 13 bases.

This clone was counted a few times. The genes are TRBV3-1 (or the pseudogene TRBV3-2) and TRBJ2-1; D not resolved. Trimming removed 3 bases at V and 8 bases at J, with 8 bases between. Germline assignment: CDR1 LGHDT and CDR2 YNNKEL (reference sequence). CDR3 length: 12 residues. In DNA form, the CDR3 reads TGTGCCAGCAGCCAGTTAGATCATGAGCAGTTCTTC. This sequence encodes CASSQLDHEQFF.